This TCR beta chain appears in the sequencing data of a study of blood T cell repertoires in COVID-19. Study-wide context: Acute and convalescent COVID-19 specimens originated in the United States, Italy and Spain. The cDNA or gDNA used as material had been derived from T cells, B-cell-depleted T cells, or PBMCs.

CDR3 length equals 19 residues. J was trimmed by 3 bases and V by 1 base; bases with no gene match: 15. Germline CDR1 LGHNA, CDR2 YNFKEQ. The repertoire was sequenced with immunoSEQ multiplex PCR; TCRdb's copy has only in-frame clones and lacks some. The sample lists tens of thousands of clones; approximately 92% were seen once. Sequenced sample: peripheral blood. The chain uses TRBV4-2 and TRBJ2-5, with 9 positions matching TRBD2. The origin of this receptor is a woman older than 75 with acute or convalescent COVID-19. CDR3 sequence reads: CASSQAAQRAGGMKETQYF. The CDR3 bases are TGTGCCAGCAGCCAAGCGGCCCAGCGAGCGGGAGGAATGAAAGAGACCCAGTACTTC.